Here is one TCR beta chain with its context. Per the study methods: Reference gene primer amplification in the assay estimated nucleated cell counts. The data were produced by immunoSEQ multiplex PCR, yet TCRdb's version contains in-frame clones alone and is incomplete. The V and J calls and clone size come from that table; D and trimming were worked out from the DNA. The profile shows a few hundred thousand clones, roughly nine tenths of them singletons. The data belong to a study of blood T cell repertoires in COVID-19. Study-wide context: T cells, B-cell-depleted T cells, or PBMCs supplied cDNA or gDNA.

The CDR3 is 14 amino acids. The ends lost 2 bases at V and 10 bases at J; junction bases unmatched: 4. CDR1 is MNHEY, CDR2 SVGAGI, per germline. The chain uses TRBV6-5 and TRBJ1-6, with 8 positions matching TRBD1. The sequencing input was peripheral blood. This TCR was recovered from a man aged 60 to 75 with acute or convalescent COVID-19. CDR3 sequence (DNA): TGTGCCAGCAGTTACCCCGACAGGGGCTCACCCCTCCACTTT. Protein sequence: CASSYPDRGSPLHF.